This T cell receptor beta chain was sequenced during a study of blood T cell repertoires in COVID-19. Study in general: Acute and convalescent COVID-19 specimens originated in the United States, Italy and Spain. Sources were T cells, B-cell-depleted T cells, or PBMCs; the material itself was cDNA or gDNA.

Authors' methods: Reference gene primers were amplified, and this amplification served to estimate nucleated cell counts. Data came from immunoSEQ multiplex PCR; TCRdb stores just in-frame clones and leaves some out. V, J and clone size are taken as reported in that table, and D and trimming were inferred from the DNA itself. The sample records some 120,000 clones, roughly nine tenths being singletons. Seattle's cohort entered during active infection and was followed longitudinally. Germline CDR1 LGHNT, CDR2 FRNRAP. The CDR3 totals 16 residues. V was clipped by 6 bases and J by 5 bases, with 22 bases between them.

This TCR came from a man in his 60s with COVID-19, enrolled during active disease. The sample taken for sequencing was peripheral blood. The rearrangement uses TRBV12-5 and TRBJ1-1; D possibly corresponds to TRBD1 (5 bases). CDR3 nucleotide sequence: TGTGCTAGTGGCCGCGGGGGGACGGACGCTGGGACTGAAGCTTTCTTT. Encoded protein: CASGRGGTDAGTEAFF.